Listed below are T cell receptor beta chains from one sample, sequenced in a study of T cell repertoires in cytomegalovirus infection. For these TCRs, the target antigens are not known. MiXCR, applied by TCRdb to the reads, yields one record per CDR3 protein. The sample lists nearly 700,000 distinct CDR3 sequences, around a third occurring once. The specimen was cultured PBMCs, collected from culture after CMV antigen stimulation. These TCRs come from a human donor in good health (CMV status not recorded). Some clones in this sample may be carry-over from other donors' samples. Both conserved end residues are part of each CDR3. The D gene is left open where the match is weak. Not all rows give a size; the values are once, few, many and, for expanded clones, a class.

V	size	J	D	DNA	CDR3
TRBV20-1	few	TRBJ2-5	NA	TGCAGTGCCCCAGGCGTGCAAGAGACCCAGTACTTC	CSAPGVQETQYF
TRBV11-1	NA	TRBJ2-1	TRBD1	TGTGCCAGCAGCCAATATTCCGGGACAGGGGATGGCAATGAGCAGTTCTTC	CASSQYSGTGDGNEQFF
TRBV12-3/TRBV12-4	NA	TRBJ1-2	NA	TGTGCCAGCAGTTTTCTAACTAACTATGGCTACACCTTC	CASSFLTNYGYTF
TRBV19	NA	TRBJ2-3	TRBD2	TGTGCCACCCGCTTAGCGGGGGGGAAGGATACGCAGTATTTT	CATRLAGGKDTQYF
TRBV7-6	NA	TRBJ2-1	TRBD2	TGTGCCAGCAGCTTCCTAGCGGGGGGGCCAAGTGAGCAGTTCTTC	CASSFLAGGPSEQFF
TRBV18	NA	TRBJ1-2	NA	TGTGCCAGCTCACCAAGACAAGACGGCTATGGCTACACCTTC	CASSPRQDGYGYTF
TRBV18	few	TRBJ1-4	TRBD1	TGTGCCAGCTCGCGTGGCCGGGGACAGGCAAATGAAAAACTGTTTTTT	CASSRGRGQANEKLFF
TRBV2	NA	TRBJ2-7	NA	TGTGCCAGCAGTGATTTTCGGGGATCCTACGAGCAGTACTTC	CASSDFRGSYEQYF
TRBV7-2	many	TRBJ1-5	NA	TGTGCCAGCAGCTTTGAAGTCAATCAGCCCCAGCATTTT	CASSFEVNQPQHF
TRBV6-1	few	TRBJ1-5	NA	TGTGCCAGCAGTGAACGTGATCGCGGGCAGCCCCAGCATTTT	CASSERDRGQPQHF
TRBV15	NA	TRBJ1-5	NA	TGTGCCACCAGCAGAAACTCGGCACGGGCCGCTTTTCAGCCCCAGCATTTT	CATSRNSARAAFQPQHF